The sequence of this T cell receptor (beta chain) was determined in a study of cytomegalovirus exposure and HLA in healthy donors. This CDR3 region has 13 residues. Germline V gene data show CDR1 as MNHEY and CDR2 as SVGAGI. V trimming: 5 bases; J trimming: 14 bases; junction bases outside the gene matches: 9. The assay was immunoSEQ multiplex PCR, and TCRdb's table has in-frame clones only and misses some. Here the sample spans 150,000 to 200,000 clones, 88% being singletons. Sequencing used PBMCs. V and J are TRBV6-5 and TRBJ1-6; TRBD1 agrees at 7 bases. This sequence originates from a man aged 18 to 29 in good health and CMV-seronegative. The CDR3 DNA reads as TGTGCCAGCAGTGAAGGGACAGTTACTTCCCTCCACTTT. Translated: CASSEGTVTSLHF.